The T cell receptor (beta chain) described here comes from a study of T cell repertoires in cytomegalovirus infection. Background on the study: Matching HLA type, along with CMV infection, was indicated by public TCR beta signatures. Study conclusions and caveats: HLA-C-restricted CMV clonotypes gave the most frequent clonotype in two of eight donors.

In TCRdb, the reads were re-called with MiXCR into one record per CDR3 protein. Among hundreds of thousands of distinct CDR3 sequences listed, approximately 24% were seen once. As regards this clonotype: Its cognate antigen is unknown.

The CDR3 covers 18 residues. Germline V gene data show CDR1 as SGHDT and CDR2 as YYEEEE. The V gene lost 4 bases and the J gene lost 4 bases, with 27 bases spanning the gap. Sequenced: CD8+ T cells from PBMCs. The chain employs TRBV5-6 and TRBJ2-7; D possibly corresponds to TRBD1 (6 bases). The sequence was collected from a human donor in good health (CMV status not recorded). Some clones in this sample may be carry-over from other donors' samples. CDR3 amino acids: CASSPGPGHLAPSYEQYV. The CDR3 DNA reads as TGTGCCAGCAGCCCCGGCCCGGGACACCTAGCCCCCTCATACGAGCAGTACGTC.